This passage covers 27 T cell receptor beta chains from one sample sequenced in a study of blood T cells in healthy people across ages. A sample-barcoded 5' primer and a J-beta primer mix were used in a second PCR of roughly 7 to 11 cycles. TCRdb itself ran the 5' RACE reads through MiXCR, one entry per CDR3 protein. The sample contains some 640,000 distinct CDR3 sequences, approximately 30% of which appear only once. Source material: blood. All receptors derive from a woman of 80 years or more in good health.

A note on this clonotype: A much bigger clone sits one base away, suggesting this may be a read error. The chain joins TRBV7-2 to TRBJ2-7, with TRBD1 matching 8 bases. With V trimmed by 3 bases and J by 2 bases, 6 bases remained unmatched. CDR3 size: 15 residues. The germline CDR1 and CDR2 sequences are SGHTA and FQGNSA. CDR3 sequence: CASSLCRGLTYEQYF. The CDR3 DNA is TGTGCCAGCAGCTTGTGCAGGGGGCTGACCTACGAGCAGTACTTC.

This clonotype was counted a few times. V is TRBV6-6 and J is TRBJ2-3; TRBD2 matches at 7 bases. Trimming cost V 2 bases and J 4 bases; bases outside gene matches: 6. Per the germline V gene, CDR1 is MNHNY and CDR2 is SVGAGI (reference sequence). This CDR3 is built from 15 residues. CDR3 coding DNA: TGTGCCAGCAGTTACGGGGGGGGGATGGCAGATACGCAGTATTTT. Its protein product is CASSYGGGMADTQYF.

This clonotype was counted at least ten times. The chain uses TRBV12-3 or TRBV12-4 and TRBJ2-1; D possibly corresponds to TRBD2 (7 bases). There are 16 residues in the CDR3. The ends were cut back, 6 bases at V and 4 bases at J, with 19 bases in the middle. This CDR3 reads CASRPGGRGPYNEQFF. CDR3 sequence (DNA): TGTGCCAGCAGGCCAGGTGGGCGGGGGCCTTACAATGAGCAGTTCTTC.

Ten or more counts support this clonotype. V is TRBV6-5 and J is TRBJ1-1; D gene uncertain. The CDR3 has 16 residues. V shed 0 bases and J shed 0 bases, with 11 bases lying between them. Looked up from germline, CDR1 is MNHEY and CDR2 is SVGAGI. The CDR3 loop reads CASSYSRGFMNTEAFF. DNA for the CDR3: TGTGCCAGCAGTTACTCGCGGGGTTTCATGAACACTGAAGCTTTCTTT.

This clonotype was seen at least ten times. This chain joins TRBV12-3 or TRBV12-4 and TRBJ2-4; TRBD2 matches at 7 bases. The CDR3 runs 15 residues. V was pared by 8 bases and J by 0 bases, with 7 bases of the junction left unmatched. Here the CDR3 reads CASGGRDGAKNIQYF. CDR3 DNA: TGTGCCAGCGGAGGGAGGGATGGAGCCAAAAACATTCAGTACTTC.

This clonotype was seen many times. The genes are TRBV24-1 and TRBJ2-3; TRBD2 matches 7 bases. The germline gives CDR1 KGHDR, CDR2 SFDVKD. Trimming removed 5 bases from V and 0 bases from J; junction bases left unmatched: 4. There are 15 residues in the CDR3. Written as DNA, the CDR3 is TGTGCCACCAGTGCGAATAGCGGGAGCACAGATACGCAGTATTTT. This encodes CATSANSGSTDTQYF.

This clonotype was seen many times. The rearrangement uses TRBV6-6 and TRBJ1-6; D gene unclear. CDR1 and CDR2 from the germline V gene are MNHNY and SVGAGI (reference sequence). The CDR3 is 13 residues long. Trimming shortened V by 0 bases and J by 14 bases, and 11 bases separated the two germline ends. The CDR3 spells CASSYSKDQALHF. In nucleotides, the CDR3 is TGTGCCAGCAGTTACTCGAAAGACCAGGCCCTCCACTTT.

This clonotype was recorded many times. J is TRBJ2-3 and V is TRBV20-1, with 9 positions matching TRBD1. J gave up 5 bases and V 6 bases, and 9 bases lay outside the gene matches. The germline V gene has CDR1 DFQATT and CDR2 SNEGSKA (reference sequence). The CDR3 covers 14 residues. The CDR3 DNA is TGCAGTGCCCCACCACAGGGGGCAGGAGATACGCAGTATTTT. Encoded protein: CSAPPQGAGDTQYF.

On this clonotype itself: A much bigger clone sits one base away, suggesting this may be a read error. The chain carries TRBV7-2 and TRBJ2-7, with 9 bases identical to TRBD1. Per germline, CDR1 SGHTA and CDR2 FQGNSA. The CDR3 has 17 amino acids. The CDR3 DNA reads TGTGCCAGCAGCTTACGGCCTACGAGGGGACAGGGTTACGAGCGGTACTTC. Protein product: CASSLRPTRGQGYERYF.

Ten or more counts support this clonotype. This sequence joins TRBV7-2 and TRBJ2-3, with D uncertain. With 3 bases removed from V and 0 bases from J, the gap between germline ends came to 10 bases. Germline-derived CDR1 and CDR2 are SGHTA and FQGNSA. The CDR3 is 15 amino acids. In DNA, the CDR3 is TGTGCCAGCAGCTTCCTCCCCGGCAGCACAGATACGCAGTATTTT. This gives the protein CASSFLPGSTDTQYF.

The table lists this clonotype with many counts. The rearrangement links TRBV20-1 to TRBJ1-4; a weak D match, TRBD1 (6 bases). Per germline, CDR1 DFQATT and CDR2 SNEGSKA (reference sequence). V lost 0 bases and J lost 7, with 12 bases in between. There are 14 residues in the CDR3. CDR3 sequence (DNA): TGCAGTGCTAGAGATTATCGGGACACTGAAAAACTGTTTTTT. It encodes CSARDYRDTEKLFF.

In its sample, this clonotype was seen many times. J is TRBJ1-4 and V is TRBV20-1, with D hard to call. Germline V CDR1 and CDR2: DFQATT, SNEGSKA (reference sequence). There are 14 residues in the CDR3. V was pared by 6 bases and J by 0 bases, with 11 bases between. CDR3 DNA sequence: TGCAGTGCCTCCGTTGGTTCAACTAATGAAAAACTGTTTTTT. Its protein product is CSASVGSTNEKLFF.

This clonotype was observed many times. The chain couples TRBV5-1 to TRBJ2-5, with TRBD2 matching 11 bases. CDR1 and CDR2 from the germline V gene are SGHRS and YFSETQ. This CDR3 spans 16 amino acids. The junction had 6 bases not matched to a gene; V was cut back by 4 bases and J by 1 base. The CDR3 DNA follows: TGCGCCAGCAGCCGAAGACTAGCGGGGTTCCAAGAGACCCAGTACTTC. It encodes CASSRRLAGFQETQYF.

This clonotype was counted many times. The chain uses TRBV20-1 and TRBJ1-2; unclear D gene. This CDR3 region has 12 residues. Germline V gene data show CDR1 as DFQATT and CDR2 as SNEGSKA (reference sequence). Trimming took 6 bases from V and 1 from J, leaving 9 bases between them. CDR3 loop: CSAAGFNYGYTF. The CDR3 region has the DNA TGCAGTGCGGCAGGCTTTAACTATGGCTACACCTTC.

This clonotype came up many times. V and J are TRBV7-8 and TRBJ2-1; D is possibly TRBD2 (7 bases). Trimming left V 2 bases short and J 0 bases short, with 11 bases between. From germline, CDR1 is SGHVS and CDR2 FQNEAQ. This CDR3 has 16 amino acids. CDR3 protein: CASSLRGGSSYNEQFF. CDR3 nucleotides: TGTGCCAGCAGCTTAAGGGGGGGGAGCTCCTACAATGAGCAGTTCTTC.

This clonotype was seen once. A much larger clonotype is one base distant, so this may be a read error. This chain connects TRBV28 to TRBJ2-4; 11 nucleotides agree with TRBD1. The CDR3 runs 18 residues. CDR1 MDHEN and CDR2 SYDVKM come from the germline V gene. The CDR3 sequence: CASNSFGQGAGAKNTQYF. In nucleotides, the CDR3 is TGTGCCAGCAATAGTTTCGGACAGGGGGCTGGAGCCAAAAACACTCAGTACTTC. Drawing the rest from reference TRBV28 and TRBJ2-4, the complete variable domain is DVKVTQSSRYLVKRTGEKVFLECVQDMDHENMFWYRQDPGLGLRLIYFSYDVKMKEKGDIPEGYSVSREKKERFSLILESASTNQTSMYLCASNSFGQGAGAKNTQYFGAGTRLSVL.

In its sample, this clonotype was seen many times. With a much larger clone just one base away, this may be a read error. The chain uses TRBV9 and TRBJ2-5; maybe TRBD2 (6 bases). Germline lookup yields CDR1 SGDLS and CDR2 YYNGEE. Trimming cost V 2 bases and J 11 bases, with 22 bases left between them. This CDR3 is built from 15 residues. The CDR3 DNA follows: TGTGCCAGCAGCGTTGACGGGGGTTTATACAATGAGCAGTACTTC. This encodes CASSVDGGLYNEQYF.

The table lists this clonotype with a few counts. A read error may account for a junction end that differs from germline. The genes are TRBV5-1 and TRBJ2-2; D is perhaps TRBD1 or TRBD2 (5 bases each). Germline CDR1 and CDR2: SGHRS and YFSETQ. The CDR3 covers 12 residues. The CDR3 region is CASSRGTGERFF. The CDR3 DNA sequence: TGCGCCAGCAGCCGAGGGACCGGGGAGCGGTTTTTT.

This clonotype was observed many times. The V and J genes are TRBV4-1 and TRBJ2-7, with unresolved D. From germline, CDR1 is MGHRA and CDR2 YSYEKL. This CDR3 has 11 amino acids. The V end lost 0 bases, the J end lost 9 bases, and 6 bases lay between the germline ends. The chain's CDR3 is CASSQDGPQYF. CDR3 bases: TGCGCCAGCAGCCAAGATGGTCCGCAGTACTTC.

In its sample, this clonotype was seen many times. This chain joins TRBV7-6 and TRBJ1-4; D is ambiguous. V was clipped by 4 bases and J by 0 bases, with 12 bases between them. The CDR3 is 16 amino acids. Germline V lookup: CDR1 SGHVS, CDR2 FNYEAQ. DNA for the CDR3: TGTGCCAGCAGCTATGAAGCCCTCTCAACTAATGAAAAACTGTTTTTT. Protein product: CASSYEALSTNEKLFF.

For this clonotype: Relative to the germline gene, one junction end is altered; a read error may explain this. CDR3 protein: CAASDKGATSYNEQFF. The CDR3 nucleotides are TGTGCCGCCAGTGATAAAGGGGCGACCTCCTACAATGAGCAGTTCTTC. This chain joins TRBV24-1 and TRBJ2-1; tentative D call: TRBD1 (5 bases). CDR3 length: 16 residues. Germline lookup yields CDR1 KGHDR and CDR2 SFDVKD.

This clonotype was counted at least ten times. The chain combines TRBV5-1 with TRBJ1-5; D gene unclear. The CDR3 extends over 12 amino acids. V shed 0 bases and J shed 7 bases, with 5 bases lying between them. Germline V gene data show CDR1 as SGHRS and CDR2 as YFSETQ. For the CDR3, the DNA is TGCGCCAGCAGCTTGGACGGCCAGCCCCAGCATTTT. This translates into CASSLDGQPQHF. The whole variable domain, filled in from reference TRBV5-1 and TRBJ1-5, reads KAGVTQTPRYLIKTRGQQVTLSCSPISGHRSVSWYQQTPGQGLQFLFEYFSETQRNKGNFPGRFSGRQFSNSRSEMNVSTLELGDSALYLCASSLDGQPQHFGDGTRLSIL.

This clonotype has only a few counts. This chain links TRBV24-1 with TRBJ2-7; 9 nucleotides align to TRBD2. Germline loops: CDR1 KGHDR, CDR2 SFDVKD. The CDR3 covers 15 residues. Trimming removed 9 bases from V and 7 bases from J; junction bases left unmatched: 15. The CDR3 DNA sequence: TGTGCCACCGCGGAAGGGGGACTAGCAGGCAATGAGCAGTACTTC. It is translated as CATAEGGLAGNEQYF.

The gene calls are TRBV5-1 and TRBJ2-7, with D perhaps assigned TRBD1 or TRBD2 (5 bases each). The germline gives CDR1 SGHRS, CDR2 YFSETQ. This CDR3 has 13 residues. The V and J ends lost 5 bases and 3 bases respectively, with 12 bases between them. The CDR3 region has the DNA TGCGCCAGCAGGTCCGGGACGGACTACGAGCAGTACTTC. The encoded protein is CASRSGTDYEQYF. Drawing the rest from reference TRBV5-1 and TRBJ2-7, the complete variable domain is KAGVTQTPRYLIKTRGQQVTLSCSPISGHRSVSWYQQTPGQGLQFLFEYFSETQRNKGNFPGRFSGRQFSNSRSEMNVSTLELGDSALYLCASRSGTDYEQYFGPGTRLTVT.

This clonotype occurred many times. The chain couples TRBV4-3 to TRBJ2-3; 12 bases line up with TRBD2. V gave up 1 base and J gave up 7 bases; unmatched junction bases: 3. The CDR3 is made up of 15 amino acids. Germline CDR1 LGHNA, CDR2 YSLEER. In nucleotides, the CDR3 is TGCGCCAGCAGCCAAGGACTAGCGGGGGAATATACGCAGTATTTT. This encodes CASSQGLAGEYTQYF.

In this sample, this clonotype turned up many times. The chain employs TRBV5-1 and TRBJ2-3, with TRBD1 identical over 7 bases. V lost 0 bases to trimming and J lost 0 bases; unmatched junction nucleotides: 4. This CDR3 region has 16 residues. Germline loops: CDR1 SGHRS, CDR2 YFSETQ. The CDR3 DNA is TGCGCCAGCAGCTTGGACGAGGGGGCTAGCACAGATACGCAGTATTTT. Its translation: CASSLDEGASTDTQYF.

For this clonotype: With a much larger clone just one base away, this may be a read error. This chain joins TRBV9 and TRBJ1-2; D unclear. Germline V lookup: CDR1 SGDLS, CDR2 YYNGEE. V was pared by 6 bases and J by 4 bases, with 19 bases between. CDR3 length: 15 amino acids. CDR3 amino acids: CASTVGSFPTYGYTF. In DNA, the CDR3 is TGTGCCAGCACCGTGGGGTCTTTTCCCACCTATGGCTACACCTTC.